Listed below are T cell receptor beta chains from one sample, sequenced in a study of cytomegalovirus exposure and HLA in healthy donors. Assay: immunoSEQ multiplex PCR; the TCRdb copy retains only in-frame clones and omits some. Seen here are some 100,000 clones, about 68% observed once, and the top ten hold roughly 13%. What was sequenced was PBMCs. These receptors all come from a male donor in good health and CMV-seropositive. Each CDR3 is given with its conserved first and last residue. The D gene is left open where the match is weak. Part of the rows lack a size; the others show once, few, many or a class for expanded clones.

clone_size j_call v_call d_call cdr3_nt cdr3_aa
- TRBJ2-3 TRBV21-1 - TGTGCCAGCAGCATCGGGGGGCAGCGGGGGGAGGGAGATACGCAGTATTTT CASSIGGQRGEGDTQYF
few TRBJ1-2 TRBV28 - TGTGCCAGCAGTATAGCGTCCGGGAAGGACTTC CASSIASGKDF
- TRBJ2-5 TRBV7-7 TRBD1 TGTGCCAGCAGCCCAACTCGACAGGGGGGAGAGACCCAGTACTTC CASSPTRQGGETQYF
- TRBJ2-2 TRBV7-2 - TGTGCCAGCAGCCCAGGGGCTGGGAACACCGGGGAGCTGTTTTTT CASSPGAGNTGELFF
- TRBJ1-2 TRBV6-5 - TGTGCCAGCAGTTACGAAGGGGATGGCTACACCTTC CASSYEGDGYTF
- TRBJ2-3 TRBV21-1 - TGTGCCAGCAGCACTTGGGGCAGCACAGATACGCAGTATTTT CASSTWGSTDTQYF
- TRBJ1-3 TRBV7-4 TRBD1 TGTGCCAGCAGCTTGGGACAGGGGGCGAGAAACACCATATATTTT CASSLGQGARNTIYF
- TRBJ2-1 TRBV5-1 TRBD2 TGCGCCAGCAGCAGCTTAGCGGGGGCCTCTAATGAGCAGTTCTTC CASSSLAGASNEQFF
- TRBJ2-1 TRBV9 - TGTGCCAGCAGCGCCCACAGGGAATTCAATGAGCAGTTCTTC CASSAHREFNEQFF
few TRBJ2-7 TRBV5-6 - TGTGCCAGCAGCTTAACAGGGAACTACGAGCAGTACTTC CASSLTGNYEQYF
- TRBJ1-6 TRBV4-3 - TGCGCCAGCAGCCAAGACGGTCGCGGGGGTCTATCACCCCTCCACTTT CASSQDGRGGLSPLHF
- TRBJ1-2 TRBV19 TRBD1 TGTGCCAGTAGTACCCGGACAGGGGACTATGGCTACACCTTC CASSTRTGDYGYTF
once TRBJ2-5 TRBV4-2 - TGTGCCAGCAGCCAAGATCGGCGGGAGACCCAGTACTTC CASSQDRRETQYF
- TRBJ2-3 TRBV19 TRBD1 TGTGCCAGTAGTATAGTGCGTTCGAGGACAGGGACAAACACAGATACGCAGTATTTT CASSIVRSRTGTNTDTQYF
- TRBJ1-5 TRBV6-1 - TGTGCCAGCAGTGAATCTGGCCGCTCGTTTCAGCCCCAGCATTTT CASSESGRSFQPQHF
- TRBJ2-5 TRBV28 - TGTGCCAGCAGTTTACAGGGAGGAGAGACCCAGTACTTC CASSLQGGETQYF
- TRBJ1-2 TRBV4-1 - TGCGCCAGCAGCCGGAGGGCTGAAGGCTACACCTTC CASSRRAEGYTF
- TRBJ1-2 TRBV29-1 - TGCAGCGTTGAAAGGGGCCAAACGGGCTACACCTTC CSVERGQTGYTF
- TRBJ2-5 TRBV5-6 - TGTGCCAGCAGCAGGGACTCCCAAGAGACCCAGTACTTC CASSRDSQETQYF
- TRBJ1-3 TRBV30 - TGTGCCTGGACCCGCGGGGGTGGAAACACCATATATTTT CAWTRGGGNTIYF
- TRBJ1-1 TRBV5-4 TRBD1 TGTGCCAGCAGCTTGGGTGGCGGCGCAGGGGGCACTGAAGCTTTCTTT CASSLGGGAGGTEAFF
- TRBJ2-2 TRBV7-9 - TGTGCCAGCAGCCCAGGGCCCGGGGAGCTGTTTTTT CASSPGPGELFF
- TRBJ1-1 TRBV11-3 - TGTGCCAGCAGCTTAGCGGGGTGGGGTGGGGTTGAGGACACTGAAGCTTTCTTT CASSLAGWGGVEDTEAFF
- TRBJ1-3 TRBV25-1 - TGTGCCAGCAGGGGGTCAGGGTTCGGGTCTGGAAACACCATATATTTT CASRGSGFGSGNTIYF
- TRBJ2-7 TRBV29-1 - TGCAGCGTTATGAACCCACAACCGGGGTCCTACGAGCAGTACTTC CSVMNPQPGSYEQYF
few TRBJ2-7 TRBV28 - TGTGCCAGCAGTTTATACCGACAGCCCTCCTACGAGCAGTACTTC CASSLYRQPSYEQYF
- TRBJ2-5 TRBV5-1 - TGCGCCAGCAGAGGGGTCCGTGGGGTAGTAGAGACCCAGTACTTC CASRGVRGVVETQYF
- TRBJ2-7 TRBV11-3 TRBD2 TGTGCCAGCACCGAGCGGGGGGCACCCTACGAGCAGTACTTC CASTERGAPYEQYF
- TRBJ1-4 TRBV12-5 - TGTGCTAGTGGTTGGAACCAGGGTAGCGGGAAAAAACTGTTTTTT CASGWNQGSGKKLFF
- TRBJ1-4 TRBV30 - TGTGCCTGGAGAACCGGGACACAGGAAAAACTGTTTTTT CAWRTGTQEKLFF
- TRBJ2-7 TRBV5-5 TRBD1 TGTGCCAGCACCGTGCAAGGGGGCGCGGTCGAGCAGTACTTC CASTVQGGAVEQYF
- TRBJ1-1 TRBV19 - TGTGCCAGTATCAACAGGCTGATGAACACTGAAGCTTTCTTT CASINRLMNTEAFF
- TRBJ1-5 TRBV30 - TGTGCCTGTGGGGGCCCCTATAGCAATCAGCCCCAGCATTTT CACGGPYSNQPQHF
- TRBJ2-5 TRBV7-2 - TGTGCCAGCAGCTTAGCCTCCACTAGGGGGCAAGAGACCCAGTACTTC CASSLASTRGQETQYF